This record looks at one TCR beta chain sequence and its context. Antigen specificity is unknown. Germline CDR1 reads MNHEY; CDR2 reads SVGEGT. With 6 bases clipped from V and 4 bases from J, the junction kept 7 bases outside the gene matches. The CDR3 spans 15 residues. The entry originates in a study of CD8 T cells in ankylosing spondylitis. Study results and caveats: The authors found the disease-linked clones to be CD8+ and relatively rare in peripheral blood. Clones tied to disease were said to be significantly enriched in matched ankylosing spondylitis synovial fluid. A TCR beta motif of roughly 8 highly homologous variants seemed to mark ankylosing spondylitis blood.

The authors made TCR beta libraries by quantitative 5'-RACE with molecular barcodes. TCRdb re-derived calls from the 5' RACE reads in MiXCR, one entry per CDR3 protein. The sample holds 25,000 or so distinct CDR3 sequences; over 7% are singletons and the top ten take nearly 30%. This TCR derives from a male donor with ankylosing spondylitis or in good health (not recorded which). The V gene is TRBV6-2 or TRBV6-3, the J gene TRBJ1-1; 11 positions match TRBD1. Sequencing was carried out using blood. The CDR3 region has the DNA TGTGCCAGCAGAAACGGAGGACAGGGGGCCACTGAAGCTTTCTTT. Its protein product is CASRNGGQGATEAFF.